The text below deals with one T cell receptor beta chain. This CDR3 spans 16 amino acids. V dropped 2 bases and J dropped 0; count of bases not matched to a gene: 4. Germline V gene data show CDR1 as MNHNY and CDR2 as SVGAGI (reference sequence). The data were taken from a study of blood T cell repertoires in COVID-19. The overall study: The United States, Italy and Spain supplied acute and convalescent COVID-19 samples. T cells, B-cell-depleted T cells, or PBMCs supplied cDNA or gDNA.

Per the original data handling: Amplifying reference gene primers gave estimates of nucleated cell counts. Method: immunoSEQ multiplex PCR; TCRdb's copy keeps in-frame clones and lacks some. V, J and clone size derive from that table, while D and trimming were established from the DNA sequence. Counted here are roughly 150,000 clones, about four fifths occurring once; the ten biggest clones make up roughly 3.7%. V is TRBV6-6 and J is TRBJ1-3, with TRBD1 matching over 7 bases. The sequenced sample consisted of peripheral blood. The TCR was taken from a woman older than 75 with acute or convalescent COVID-19. In nucleotides, the CDR3 is TGTGCCAGCAGTTACCCAACAGGGGTCTCTGGAAACACCATATATTTT. It is translated as CASSYPTGVSGNTIYF.